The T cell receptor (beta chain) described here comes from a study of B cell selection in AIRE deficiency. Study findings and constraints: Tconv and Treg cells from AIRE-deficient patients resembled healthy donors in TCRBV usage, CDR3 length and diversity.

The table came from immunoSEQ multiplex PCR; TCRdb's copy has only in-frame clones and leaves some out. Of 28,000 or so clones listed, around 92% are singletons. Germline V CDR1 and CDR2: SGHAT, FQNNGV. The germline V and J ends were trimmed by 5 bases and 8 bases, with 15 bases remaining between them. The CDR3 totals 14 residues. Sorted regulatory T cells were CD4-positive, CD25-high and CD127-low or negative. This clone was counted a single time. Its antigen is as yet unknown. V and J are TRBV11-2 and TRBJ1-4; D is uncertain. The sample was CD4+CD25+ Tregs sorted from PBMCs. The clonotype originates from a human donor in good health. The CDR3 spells CASSPTGPAEKLFF. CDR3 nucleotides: TGTGCCAGCAGCCCAACTGGGCCAGCAGAAAAACTGTTTTTT.